This TCR beta chain was sequenced in a study of T cell responses to AZD1222 COVID-19 vaccine. The CDR3 has 16 amino acids. J was trimmed by 0 bases and V by 3 bases; bases with no gene match: 3. CDR1 and CDR2 from the germline V gene are LNHDA and SQIVND (reference sequence). Overall study results and limits: Donors, mostly white British, included more females; clonal diversity was possibly underestimated.

TCRdb's table, derived via immunoSEQ multiplex PCR, lists solely in-frame clones and lacks some. This sample has about 130,000 clones, with about 90% found just once. Comment on this clone: What it recognizes is unknown.

The receptor's source is an adult in good health. The chain couples TRBV19 to TRBJ2-2, with 8 bases fitting TRBD1. Material: peripheral blood, obtained on day 0 of AZD1222 vaccination. CDR3: CASSIQGAPNTGELFF. In DNA form, the CDR3 reads TGTGCCAGTAGTATCCAGGGGGCGCCGAACACCGGGGAGCTGTTTTTT.